This section outlines one T cell receptor beta chain sequence together with its context. The antigen is unknown. V was clipped by 5 bases and J by 2 bases; unmatched bases: 11. The CDR3 is made up of 17 amino acids. Per the germline V gene, CDR1 is SNHLY and CDR2 is FYNNEI. These data come from a study of cytomegalovirus exposure and HLA in healthy donors. Study observations and caveats: A few chains linked to CMV were shown in vitro to be specific for CMV antigens. TCR beta chains numbering more than 150 were designated cytomegalovirus-associated. The finding came from a later analysis; first-cohort TCR clusters tended to co-occur in the roughly 120 validation repertoires.

Method: immunoSEQ multiplex PCR; TCRdb's copy keeps in-frame clones and lacks some. The data contain over 60,000 clones, around 96% of them seen just once; the ten biggest clones take up less than 4%. The TCR comes from a man in his late teens or twenties in good health and CMV-seronegative. The chain uses TRBV2 and TRBJ2-7; 11 nucleotides agree with TRBD1. The specimen was PBMCs. This CDR3 is CASSRQTAGQGAYEQYF. CDR3 in DNA: TGTGCCAGCAGTCGCCAAACCGCGGGACAGGGGGCCTACGAGCAGTACTTC.